The 16 T cell receptor beta chains given below trace back to one sample, sequenced in a study of cytomegalovirus exposure and HLA in healthy donors (dated by TCRdb to 2017 to 2019). The library was generated by the immunoSEQ multiplex PCR assay. For the multiplex PCR, a mixture combining 60 forward primers for TCR Vbeta segments and 13 reverse primers for TCR Jbeta segments was used. The immuneACCESS repertoire file appears here via TCRdb, limited to in-frame rearrangements. These files lack a portion of the clones; in checked studies, under half of the deficit traces to unresolved V genes, and the cause of the others is not known. The sample's own table lists about 210,000 clones. The top ten clones comprise 0.75% to 1% of the sample. The sample consisted of PBMCs. The receptors stem from a woman aged 25-40 years in good health and CMV-seropositive.

J is TRBJ2-1 and V is TRBV7-7, with D maybe TRBD2 (5 bases). Germline CDR1 SSHAT, CDR2 FNYEAQ (reference sequence). Trimming left V 5 bases short and J 0 bases short, with 11 bases between. The CDR3 runs 15 residues. CDR3 sequence (DNA): TGTGCCAGCAGCCGGGAAGGGAGCTCCTACAATGAGCAGTTCTTC. Its translation: CASSREGSSYNEQFF. Full variable domain (rest looked up from reference TRBV7-7 and TRBJ2-1): GAGVSQSPRYKVTKRGQDVTLRCDPISSHATLYWYQQALGQGPEFLTYFNYEAQPDKSGLPSDRFSAERPEGSISTLTIQRTEQRDSAMYRCASSREGSSYNEQFFGPGTRLTVL.

The V and J genes are TRBV27 and TRBJ1-5, with D hard to call. The CDR3 is 15 residues long. V shed 3 bases and J shed 3 bases, with 12 bases lying between them. Looked up from germline, CDR1 is MNHEY and CDR2 is SMNVEV (reference sequence). Here the CDR3 DNA reads TGTGCCAGCAGTTTCAGTGGCTCCTCCAATCAGCCCCAGCATTTT. It translates to CASSFSGSSNQPQHF.

This chain connects TRBV6-5 to TRBJ2-7, with D perhaps TRBD1 (5 bases). This CDR3 contains 14 residues. Germline values: CDR1 MNHEY, CDR2 SVGAGI. Trimming stripped 6 bases from V and 2 bases from J, with 14 bases between. In DNA form, the CDR3 reads TGTGCCAGCAGCCGACAGTTTGGGCCCTACGAGCAGTACTTC. Translating gives CASSRQFGPYEQYF.

The J gene is TRBJ2-3, the V gene TRBV7-9, with 8 nucleotides matching TRBD2. Germline CDR1 reads SEHNR; CDR2 reads FQNEAQ (reference sequence). This CDR3 is built from 16 residues. J gave up 6 bases and V 4 bases, and 12 bases lay outside the gene matches. CDR3 residues: CASSYPPGGAFDTQYF. The CDR3 nucleotides read TGTGCCAGCAGCTACCCCCCCGGGGGGGCCTTTGATACGCAGTATTTT.

The genes are TRBV2 and TRBJ1-6; TRBD1 matches at 11 bases. Unmatched junction bases numbered 6, after V lost 6 bases and J lost 8 bases. This CDR3 has 15 amino acids. Germline assignment: CDR1 SNHLY and CDR2 FYNNEI. CDR3 region: CASRRDRGRDSPLHF. CDR3 nucleotide sequence: TGTGCCAGCAGGCGGGACAGGGGGAGAGATTCACCCCTCCACTTT.

The CDR3 bases are TGCAGCGGGCGGACAGGGGCCACCGGGGAGCTGTTTTTT. Translating it yields CSGRTGATGELFF. V gene TRBV29-1 combines with J gene TRBJ2-2; the match to TRBD1 covers 9 bases. Germline V gene lookup returns CDR1 SQVTM and CDR2 ANQGSEA. The CDR3 is 13 residues long. Trimming took 7 bases from V and 4 from J; bases not matched to a gene: 4.

This sequence joins TRBV19 and TRBJ2-6, with TRBD1 as a possible D gene (6 bases). V lost 7 bases and J 0 bases, leaving 7 bases between the germline ends. Germline assignment: CDR1 LNHDA and CDR2 SQIVND (reference sequence). The CDR3 is 14 residues long. The DNA for the CDR3 is TGTGCCAGTATGGGGGCCTCTGGGGCCAACGTCCTGACTTTC. This translates into CASMGASGANVLTF.

V gene TRBV10-3 combines with J gene TRBJ2-2; a weak D match, TRBD2 (5 bases). V was shortened by 0 bases and J by 7 bases, with 6 bases between the two germline ends. The length of the CDR3 is 13 residues. Germline values: CDR1 ENHRY, CDR2 SYGVKD. CDR3 nucleotide sequence: TGTGCCATCAGTGAGTCTGGGAGCGGGGAGCTGTTTTTT. Translated: CAISESGSGELFF.

This chain connects TRBV18 to TRBJ1-1; no clear D gene. The CDR3 sequence is 14 residues long. CDR1 KGHSH and CDR2 LQKENI come from the germline V gene. V was cut by 0 bases and J by 2 bases, with 7 bases left in between. The CDR3 DNA reads TGTGCCAGCTCACCACCCCTAGGAAACACTGAAGCTTTCTTT. It translates to CASSPPLGNTEAFF.

The rearrangement joins TRBV7-2 to TRBJ2-5; D is ambiguous. Germline CDR1 reads SGHTA; CDR2 reads FQGNSA. There are 15 residues in the CDR3. V was cut by 5 bases and J by 2 bases, with 15 bases left in between. The CDR3 nucleotides read TGTGCCAGCAGCCTTTGGGCAGGTATACAAGAGACCCAGTACTTC. Protein sequence: CASSLWAGIQETQYF.

The V and J genes are TRBV19 and TRBJ2-1; D is uncertain. V was trimmed by 1 base and J by 10 bases, leaving 5 bases between them. Germline CDR1 reads LNHDA; CDR2 reads SQIVND (reference sequence). This CDR3 contains 11 residues. The CDR3 nucleotides read TGTGCCAGTAGTATAGGGCCAGAGCAGTTCTTC. This encodes CASSIGPEQFF.

This chain connects TRBV2 to TRBJ2-3, with TRBD2 matching over 10 bases. V was clipped by 7 bases and J by 0 bases; unmatched bases: 10. CDR3 size: 17 residues. Germline CDR1 SNHLY, CDR2 FYNNEI. CDR3 nucleotides: TGTGCCAGCATTACCGGGACTAGCGTTGATAGCACAGATACGCAGTATTTT. Translating gives CASITGTSVDSTDTQYF.

For this clone: One junction end does not reproduce the germline sequence, and a read error may be involved. J is TRBJ2-3 and V is TRBV7-9; a weak D match, TRBD1 (7 bases). Germline V CDR1 and CDR2: SEHNR, FQNEAQ (reference sequence). The CDR3 extends over 15 amino acids. Written as DNA, the CDR3 is TGTGCCAGCAGCTCAGACAGGGTGGGGACTCACCGGAGTACTTTT. Translation: CASSSDRVGTHRSTF.

This chain uses TRBV7-2 with TRBJ2-1, with a tentative D call TRBD2 (6 bases). V shed 4 bases and J shed 8 bases, with 24 bases lying between them. Germline V gene lookup returns CDR1 SGHTA and CDR2 FQGNSA. The CDR3 totals 17 residues. Written as DNA, the CDR3 is TGTGCCAGCAGCTCCCCCGTACTAGCAATTCAATCATATGAGCAGTTCTTC. Its translation: CASSSPVLAIQSYEQFF.

CDR3 amino acids: CASSGQFNQPQHF. The DNA of the CDR3 is TGTGCCAGCAGCGGACAGTTCAATCAGCCCCAGCATTTT. The chain employs TRBV6-6 and TRBJ1-5; weak D call: TRBD1 (6 bases). V was trimmed by 6 bases and J by 3 bases, leaving 9 bases between them. This CDR3 has 13 amino acids. Germline assignment: CDR1 MNHNY and CDR2 SVGAGI (reference sequence).

The rearrangement joins TRBV9 to TRBJ2-3; tentative D call: TRBD2 (5 bases). CDR1 SGDLS and CDR2 YYNGEE come from the germline V gene. CDR3 length: 15 residues. V was pared by 4 bases and J by 2 bases, with 14 bases between. The CDR3 region has the DNA TGTGCCAGCAGCACTTCGGGCGGACTCACAGATACGCAGTATTTT. Translation: CASSTSGGLTDTQYF. The variable domain in full, completed from reference TRBV9 and TRBJ2-3, reads DSGVTQTPKHLITATGQRVTLRCSPRSGDLSVYWYQQSLDQGLQFLIQYYNGEERAKGNILERFSAQQFPDLHSELNLSSLELGDSALYFCASSTSGGLTDTQYFGPGTRLTVL.